This T cell receptor (beta chain) was obtained from a study of cytomegalovirus exposure and HLA in healthy donors. Germline lookup yields CDR1 KGHSH and CDR2 LQKENI. The CDR3 extends over 15 amino acids. Losses at the gene ends were 2 bases for V and 2 bases for J; bases not matched to a gene: 2. This clone has just one count. Researchers ran the PCR with 60 Vbeta and 13 Jbeta primers. The protocol was immunoSEQ multiplex PCR, while the TCRdb copy is restricted to in-frame clones and leaves out a portion. Among fewer than 200,000 clones listed, 79% were seen once. J is TRBJ2-7 and V is TRBV18, with 11 nucleotides matching TRBD2. Material: PBMCs. This clonotype was sampled from a middle-aged man in good health and CMV-seronegative. Here the CDR3 reads CASSPLLAGAYEQYF. In DNA form, the CDR3 reads TGTGCCAGCTCACCATTACTAGCGGGGGCCTACGAGCAGTACTTC.